The source of this T cell receptor (beta chain) is a study of tumor-infiltrating lymphocytes in primary liver carcinoma. Turning to the study itself: Those enrolled were patients of both sexes, who were aged 30 to 69 years. Measuring about 4.2 to 11 cm across, the tumors were staged as T1-T3 N0M0. Samples had roughly 3.5 to 8 million productive TCRbeta reads, comparable between tissue types. Study results and limitations: Relative to blood, tumors carried a significantly larger fraction of the repertoire in their top 250 clones (p = 0.039).

Total RNA (around 510 ng) served as template for TCR beta cDNA synthesis primed by a constant-region primer. Amplification in three nested multiplex PCR rounds with slightly modified ARM-PCR gave rise to TCR beta libraries. The first two PCR rounds used TRBV1-TRBV30 forward primers with a C-beta reverse primer, 10 cycles each. Using its own MiXCR run on the multiplex PCR reads, TCRdb lists one record per CDR3 protein. The repertoire consists of about 310,000 distinct CDR3 sequences, with roughly three fifths occurring once and the leading ten covering about 17%. The sample holds a few counts of this clonotype. Antigen specificity is unknown. Unsorted whole blood supplied the blood RNA, and germline DNA was isolated too. This CDR3 has 14 residues. The ends were cut back, 0 bases at V and 7 bases at J, with 8 bases in the middle. Germline values: CDR1 SGHDT, CDR2 YYEEEE.

This chain connects TRBV5-6 to TRBJ1-6; possible D gene TRBD1, 6 bases. The clonotype originates from a woman younger than 45 with primary liver carcinoma and hepatitis B virus infection. Input material: peripheral blood. This chain's CDR3 is CASSLGTANSPLHF. Here the CDR3 DNA reads TGTGCCAGCAGCTTGGGGACAGCCAATTCACCCCTCCACTTT.